These T cell receptor beta chains were read from a single sample in a study of tumor-infiltrating lymphocytes in primary liver carcinoma. TCRdb passed the multiplex PCR reads through MiXCR, listing each CDR3 protein once. The sample consists of about 200,000 distinct CDR3 sequences, roughly two thirds of them appearing once. The sample consisted of peripheral blood. The receptors stem from a woman between 55 and 75 years old with primary liver carcinoma and hepatitis B virus infection. Each CDR3 is given with its conserved first and last residue. The order of the fields is J gene, D gene, V gene, clone size, CDR3 DNA, CDR3 protein. D genes are given only for firm matches. Rows may omit the clone size; those that give it use once, few, many or a size class.

j_call: TRBJ2-7
d_call: TRBD1
v_call: TRBV29-1
clone_size: NA
cdr3_nt: TGCAGCGCCAGGACAGGGAGGTACGAGCAGTACTTC
cdr3_aa: CSARTGRYEQYF

j_call: TRBJ2-3
d_call: NA
v_call: TRBV5-1
clone_size: NA
cdr3_nt: TGCGCCAGCAGCTTGGGGATAGGAGGCACAGATACGCAGTATTTT
cdr3_aa: CASSLGIGGTDTQYF

j_call: TRBJ1-6
d_call: NA
v_call: TRBV11-1
clone_size: NA
cdr3_nt: TGTGCCAGCAGTCGGACACTGGTTTCAACCCTCCACTTT
cdr3_aa: CASSRTLVSTLHF

j_call: TRBJ2-1
d_call: TRBD1
v_call: TRBV4-2
clone_size: NA
cdr3_nt: TGTGCCAGTAGCCAAGATAGTGGAGACAGGGTCACCTTCTTC
cdr3_aa: CASSQDSGDRVTFF

j_call: TRBJ2-7
d_call: TRBD2
v_call: TRBV5-4
clone_size: few
cdr3_nt: TGTGCCAGCAGCCTCGAAGGGACTAGCGCCTTCAGCTCCTACGAGCAGTACTTC
cdr3_aa: CASSLEGTSAFSSYEQYF

j_call: TRBJ1-5
d_call: NA
v_call: TRBV5-4
clone_size: NA
cdr3_nt: TGTGCCAACAGCGAGCCCGGGACACCAAAATATAGCAATCAGCCCCAGCATTTT
cdr3_aa: CANSEPGTPKYSNQPQHF

j_call: TRBJ2-1
d_call: NA
v_call: TRBV5-6
clone_size: NA
cdr3_nt: TGTGCCAGCAACTTGGGTCAGTACAATGAGCAGTTCTTC
cdr3_aa: CASNLGQYNEQFF

j_call: TRBJ2-2
d_call: NA
v_call: TRBV11-3
clone_size: NA
cdr3_nt: TGTGCCAGCAGCTTAGGAGGTACAGGTGACACCGGGGAGCTATTTTTT
cdr3_aa: CASSLGGTGDTGELFF

j_call: TRBJ2-2
d_call: TRBD2
v_call: TRBV11-2
clone_size: NA
cdr3_nt: TGTGCCAGCAGCCCCACTAGCGGGATGAACACCGGGGAGCTGTTTTTT
cdr3_aa: CASSPTSGMNTGELFF

j_call: TRBJ2-4
d_call: NA
v_call: TRBV29-1
clone_size: NA
cdr3_nt: TGCAGCGTTGTCCTTCCTAGACTACCCAAAAACATTCAGTACTTT
cdr3_aa: CSVVLPRLPKNIQYF

j_call: TRBJ2-3
d_call: NA
v_call: TRBV5-1
clone_size: NA
cdr3_nt: TGCGCCATCAGCTTGGCGGATACGCAATATTTT
cdr3_aa: CAISLADTQYF

j_call: TRBJ2-3
d_call: TRBD2
v_call: TRBV13
clone_size: NA
cdr3_nt: TGTGTCAGCAGCTGGACTAGCAAGACAGATACGCAGTATTTT
cdr3_aa: CVSSWTSKTDTQYF

j_call: TRBJ2-7
d_call: TRBD1
v_call: TRBV4-1
clone_size: NA
cdr3_nt: TGCGCCAGCAACCACCCCGGGACAGGGACCTACGAGCAGTACTTC
cdr3_aa: CASNHPGTGTYEQYF

j_call: TRBJ2-5
d_call: NA
v_call: TRBV11-2
clone_size: NA
cdr3_nt: TGTGCCAGCAACCGAGGGGATCTGGAGACTCAGTACTTT
cdr3_aa: CASNRGDLETQYF

j_call: TRBJ2-3
d_call: TRBD2
v_call: TRBV7-9
clone_size: NA
cdr3_nt: TGTGCCAGCAGCACTCCGACGGGAGGGCGTCCAGCAGATACGCAGTATTTT
cdr3_aa: CASSTPTGGRPADTQYF